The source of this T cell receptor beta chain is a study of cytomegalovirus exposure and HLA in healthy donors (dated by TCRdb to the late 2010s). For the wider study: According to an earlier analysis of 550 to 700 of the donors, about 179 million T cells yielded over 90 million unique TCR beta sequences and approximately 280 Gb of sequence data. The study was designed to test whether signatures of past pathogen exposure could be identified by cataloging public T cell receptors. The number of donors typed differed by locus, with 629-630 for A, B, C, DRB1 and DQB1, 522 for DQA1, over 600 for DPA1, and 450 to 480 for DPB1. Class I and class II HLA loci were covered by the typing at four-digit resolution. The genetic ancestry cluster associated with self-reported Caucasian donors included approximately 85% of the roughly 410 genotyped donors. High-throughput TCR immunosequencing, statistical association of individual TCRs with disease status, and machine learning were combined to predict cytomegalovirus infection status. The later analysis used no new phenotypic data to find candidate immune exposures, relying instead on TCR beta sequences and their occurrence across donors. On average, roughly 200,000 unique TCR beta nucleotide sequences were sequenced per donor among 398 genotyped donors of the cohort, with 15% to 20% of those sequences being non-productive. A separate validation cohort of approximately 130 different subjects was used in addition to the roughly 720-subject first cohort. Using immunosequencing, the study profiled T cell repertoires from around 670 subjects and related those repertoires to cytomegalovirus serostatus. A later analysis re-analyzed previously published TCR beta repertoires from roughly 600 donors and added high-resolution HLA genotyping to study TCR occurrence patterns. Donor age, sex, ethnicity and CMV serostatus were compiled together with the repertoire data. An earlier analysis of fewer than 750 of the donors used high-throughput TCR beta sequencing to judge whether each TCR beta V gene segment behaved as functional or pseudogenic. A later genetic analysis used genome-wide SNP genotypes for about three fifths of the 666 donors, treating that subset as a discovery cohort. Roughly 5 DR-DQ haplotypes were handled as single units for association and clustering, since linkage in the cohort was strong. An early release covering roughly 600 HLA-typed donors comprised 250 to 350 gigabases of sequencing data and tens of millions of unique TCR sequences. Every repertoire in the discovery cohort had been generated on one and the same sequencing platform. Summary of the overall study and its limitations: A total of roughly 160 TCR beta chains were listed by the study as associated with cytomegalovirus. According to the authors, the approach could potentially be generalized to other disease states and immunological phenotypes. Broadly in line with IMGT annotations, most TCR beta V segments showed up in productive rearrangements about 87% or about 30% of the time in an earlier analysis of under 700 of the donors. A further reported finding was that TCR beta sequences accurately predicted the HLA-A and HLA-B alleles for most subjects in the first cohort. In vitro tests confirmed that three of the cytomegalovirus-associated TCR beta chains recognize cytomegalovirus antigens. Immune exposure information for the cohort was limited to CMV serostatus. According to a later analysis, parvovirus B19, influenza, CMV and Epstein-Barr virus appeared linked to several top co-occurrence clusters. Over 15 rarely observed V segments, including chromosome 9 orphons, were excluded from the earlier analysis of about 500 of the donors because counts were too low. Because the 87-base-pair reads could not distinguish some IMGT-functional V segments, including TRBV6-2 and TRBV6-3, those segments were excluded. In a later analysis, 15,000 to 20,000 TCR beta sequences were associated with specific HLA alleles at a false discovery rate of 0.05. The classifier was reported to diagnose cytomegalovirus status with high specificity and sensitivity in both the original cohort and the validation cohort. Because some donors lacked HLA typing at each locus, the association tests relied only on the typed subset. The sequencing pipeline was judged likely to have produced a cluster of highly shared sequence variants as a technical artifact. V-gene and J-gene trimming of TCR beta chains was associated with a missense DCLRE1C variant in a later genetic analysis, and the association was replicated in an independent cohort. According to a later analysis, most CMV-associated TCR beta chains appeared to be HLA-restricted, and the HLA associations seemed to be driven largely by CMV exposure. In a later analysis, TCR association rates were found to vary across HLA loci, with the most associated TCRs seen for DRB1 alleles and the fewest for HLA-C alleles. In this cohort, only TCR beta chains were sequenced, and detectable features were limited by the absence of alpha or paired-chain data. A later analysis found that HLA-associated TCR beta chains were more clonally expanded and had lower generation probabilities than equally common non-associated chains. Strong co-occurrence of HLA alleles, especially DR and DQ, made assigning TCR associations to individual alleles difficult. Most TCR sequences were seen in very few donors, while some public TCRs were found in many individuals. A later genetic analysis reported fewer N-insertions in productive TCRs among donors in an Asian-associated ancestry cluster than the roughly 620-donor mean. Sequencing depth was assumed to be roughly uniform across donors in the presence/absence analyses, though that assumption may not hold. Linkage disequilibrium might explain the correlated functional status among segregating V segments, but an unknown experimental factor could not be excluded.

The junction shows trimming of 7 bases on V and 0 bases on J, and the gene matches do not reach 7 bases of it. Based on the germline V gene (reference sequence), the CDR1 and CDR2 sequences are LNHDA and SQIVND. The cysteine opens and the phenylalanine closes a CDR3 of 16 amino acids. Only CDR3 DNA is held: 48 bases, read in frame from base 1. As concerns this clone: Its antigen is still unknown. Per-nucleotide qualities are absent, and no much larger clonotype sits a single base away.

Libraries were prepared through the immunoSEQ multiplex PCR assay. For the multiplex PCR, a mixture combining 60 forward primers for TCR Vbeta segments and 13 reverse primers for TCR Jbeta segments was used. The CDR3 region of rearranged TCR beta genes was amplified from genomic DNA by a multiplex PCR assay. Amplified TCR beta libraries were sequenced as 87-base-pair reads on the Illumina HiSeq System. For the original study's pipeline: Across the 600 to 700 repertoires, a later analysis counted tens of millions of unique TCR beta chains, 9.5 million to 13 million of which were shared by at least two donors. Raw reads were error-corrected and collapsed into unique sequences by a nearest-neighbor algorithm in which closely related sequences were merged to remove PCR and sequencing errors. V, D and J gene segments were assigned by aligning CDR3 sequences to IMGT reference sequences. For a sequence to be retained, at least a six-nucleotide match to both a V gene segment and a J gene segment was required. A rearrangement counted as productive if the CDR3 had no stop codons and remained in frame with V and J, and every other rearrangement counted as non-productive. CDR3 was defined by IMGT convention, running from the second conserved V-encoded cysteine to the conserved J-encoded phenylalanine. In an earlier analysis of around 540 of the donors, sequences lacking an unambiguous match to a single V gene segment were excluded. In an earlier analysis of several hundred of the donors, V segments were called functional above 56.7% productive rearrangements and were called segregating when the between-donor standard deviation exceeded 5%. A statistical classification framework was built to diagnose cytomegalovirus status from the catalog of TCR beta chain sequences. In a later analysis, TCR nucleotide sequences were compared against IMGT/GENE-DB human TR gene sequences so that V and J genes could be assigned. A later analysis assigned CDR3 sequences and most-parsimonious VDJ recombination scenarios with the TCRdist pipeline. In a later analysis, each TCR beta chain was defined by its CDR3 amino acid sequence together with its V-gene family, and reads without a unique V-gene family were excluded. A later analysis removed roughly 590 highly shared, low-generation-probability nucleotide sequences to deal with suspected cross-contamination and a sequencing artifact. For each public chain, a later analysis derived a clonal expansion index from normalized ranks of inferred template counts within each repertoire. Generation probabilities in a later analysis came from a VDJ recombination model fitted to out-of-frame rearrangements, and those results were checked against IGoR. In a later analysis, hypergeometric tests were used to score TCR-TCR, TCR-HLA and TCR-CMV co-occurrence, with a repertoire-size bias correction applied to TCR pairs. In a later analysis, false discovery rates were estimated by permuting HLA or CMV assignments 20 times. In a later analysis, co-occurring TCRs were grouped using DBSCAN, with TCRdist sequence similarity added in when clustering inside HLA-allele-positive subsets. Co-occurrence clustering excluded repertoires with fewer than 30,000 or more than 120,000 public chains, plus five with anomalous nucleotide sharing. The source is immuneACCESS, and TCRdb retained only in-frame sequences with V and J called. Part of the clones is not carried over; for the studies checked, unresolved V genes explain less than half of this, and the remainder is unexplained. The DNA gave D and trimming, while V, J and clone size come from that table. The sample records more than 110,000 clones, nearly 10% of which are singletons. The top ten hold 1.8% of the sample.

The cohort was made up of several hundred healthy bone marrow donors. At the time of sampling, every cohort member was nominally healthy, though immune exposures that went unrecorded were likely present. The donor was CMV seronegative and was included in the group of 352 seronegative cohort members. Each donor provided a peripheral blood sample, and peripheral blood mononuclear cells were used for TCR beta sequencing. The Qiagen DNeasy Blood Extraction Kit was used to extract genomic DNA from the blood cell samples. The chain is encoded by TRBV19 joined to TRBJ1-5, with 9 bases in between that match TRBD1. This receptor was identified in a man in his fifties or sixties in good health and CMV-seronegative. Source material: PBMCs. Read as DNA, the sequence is TGTGCCAGTACTAAAACGGACAGGGGTAGCAATCAGCCCCAGCATTTT. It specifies CASTKTDRGSNQPQHF.